The clone carrying this T cell receptor beta chain was seen only a few times. Antigen specificity is unknown. This record belongs to a study of blood T cells in healthy people across ages. Study information: When template switching was applied, about one barcoded beta molecule was captured per two T cells. Overall study results and limits: It was not possible, with unsorted PBMCs, to conclusively compare naive and antigen-experienced cells.

The CDR3 runs to 10 residues. The germline V gene encodes CDR1 DFQATT and CDR2 SNEGSKA (reference sequence). Total RNA extraction produced at least 5 micrograms (per sample) for the study. PCR was performed a second time for 7 to 11 cycles using a sample-barcoded 5' primer and a J-beta primer mix. Tags on each cDNA molecule came from a template-switch adaptor with 12 random nucleotides. A single record per CDR3 protein comes from TCRdb applying MiXCR to the 5' RACE reads. The sample shows 700,000 or so distinct CDR3 sequences, approximately 22% of them seen only once. V gene TRBV20-1 combines with J gene TRBJ2-5; D remains ambiguous. The J call could be wrong; TRBJ2-1 is a better fit for the DNA end. The TCR sequence derives from a man in his 70s in good health. The sequenced sample consisted of blood. CDR3 coding DNA: TGCAGCCCGATTGGGAATGAGCAGTTCTTC. Its translation is CSPIGNEQFF.